The rows below give T cell receptor beta chains drawn from one sample of a study of CD8+ T cells in alopecia areata. Assay: immunoSEQ multiplex PCR; the TCRdb copy retains only in-frame clones and omits some. The repertoire holds some 80,000 clones, with approximately 72% as singletons. Sequenced material: CD8+ T cells sorted from blood, taken at week 24, from a patient treated with tofacitinib. Receptor source: a human donor with alopecia areata. Both conserved end residues are part of each CDR3. The D gene is left open where the match is weak. Some rows have no size entry. The others give once, few or many, or a class for an expanded clone.

size	D	J	V	CDR3	DNA
.	.	TRBJ1-2	TRBV21-1	CASSTFDRVTF	TGTGCCAGCAGCACCTTTGACAGGGTCACCTTC
.	TRBD1	TRBJ1-5	TRBV5-6	CASSTIKTGGVQPQHF	TGTGCCAGCAGCACCATAAAGACAGGGGGTGTCCAGCCCCAGCATTTT
.	TRBD1	TRBJ2-7	TRBV15	CATSRGQGSYEQYF	TGTGCCACCAGCAGAGGACAGGGATCCTACGAGCAGTACTTC
few	.	TRBJ2-1	TRBV6-5	CAISEPTYNEQFF	TGTGCCATCAGTGAGCCGACTTACAATGAGCAGTTCTTC
.	TRBD2	TRBJ2-1	TRBV7-9	CASSTGLGEQFF	TGTGCCAGCAGCACCGGACTAGGAGAGCAGTTCTTC
few	.	TRBJ2-1	TRBV29-1	CSVDPPVSSSYNEQFF	TGCAGCGTTGACCCGCCTGTTTCAAGCTCCTACAATGAGCAGTTCTTC
.	.	TRBJ1-5	TRBV30	CAWSVSWEVPRAQHF	TGTGCCTGGAGTGTATCCTGGGAGGTCCCCAGGGCGCAGCATTTT
.	.	TRBJ1-2	TRBV27	CASSFTREDGYTF	TGTGCCAGCAGTTTCACGCGGGAGGATGGCTACACCTTC
.	.	TRBJ2-1	TRBV28	CASSPPSGSSYNEQFF	TGTGCCAGCAGTCCCCCCTCCGGTAGCTCCTACAATGAGCAGTTCTTC
.	TRBD1	TRBJ2-7	TRBV27	CASISIPPGQGSYEQYF	TGTGCCAGCATTTCGATTCCCCCGGGACAGGGTTCCTACGAGCAGTACTTC
.	.	TRBJ2-1	TRBV27	CASSLDSYNEQFF	TGTGCCAGCAGCCTCGACAGCTACAATGAGCAGTTCTTC
.	TRBD2	TRBJ2-3	TRBV7-6	CASSPLAGSTDTQYF	TGTGCCAGCAGCCCACTAGCGGGATCCACAGATACGCAGTATTTT
.	.	TRBJ1-5	TRBV7-3	CASSPPVSNQPQHF	TGTGCCAGCAGCCCTCCTGTCTCGAATCAGCCCCAGCATTTT
.	.	TRBJ1-1	TRBV9	CASSVGPIELNTEAFF	TGTGCCAGCAGCGTAGGGCCTATCGAACTGAACACTGAAGCTTTCTTT
.	.	TRBJ1-2	TRBV29-1	CSVEILDNYGYTF	TGCAGCGTTGAGATCCTAGATAACTATGGCTACACCTTC